This T cell receptor (beta chain) originates from a study of human T cells and chemical hapten exposure. Trimming stripped 1 base from V and 0 bases from J, with 7 bases between. Germline V gene sequence: CDR1 LGHDT, CDR2 YNNKEL (reference sequence). The CDR3 totals 15 residues. This clonotype has just a few counts. Individual cDNA molecules received unique molecular identifiers in the library. TCRdb ran MiXCR on the RACE reads and lists one entry per CDR3 protein. The sample carries about 140,000 distinct CDR3 sequences, approximately 10% recorded once. Time point described: patch test 2, 6 weeks after DPC sensitization. Treatment of the sample: therapeutic diphenylcyclopropenone sensitization with weekly scalp DPC.

V is TRBV3-1 and J is TRBJ1-3; D is unclear. This sequence originates from a woman aged 50 to 60 with alopecia areata. Some clones in this sample may be carry-over from other donors' samples. This material consisted of whole blood, taken in connection with sensitization to the hapten diphenylcyclopropenone (DPC). The DNA for the CDR3 is TGTGCCAGCAGCCAAGTGCGGAGCTCTGGAAACACCATATATTTT. It yields the protein CASSQVRSSGNTIYF.